What follows describes a single T cell receptor (beta chain). These data originate in a study of blood T cell repertoires in COVID-19. Recruits, aged roughly 18 to 90 years, lived in 25 or so US areas. Membership in each cohort depended on participant-reported clinical history. As processed by the authors: Using reference gene primer amplification, nucleated cell counts were estimated. This table comes from immunoSEQ multiplex PCR, and its TCRdb copy is limited to in-frame clones, with some not included. V, J and clone size derive from that table, while D and trimming were established from the DNA sequence. Here the sample spans 300,000 to 400,000 clones, 85% being singletons. CDR1 and CDR2 from the germline V gene are SGHTA and FQGNSA. The CDR3 has 13 residues. Trimming took off 2 bases at V and 4 bases at J, with 8 bases between the two ends.

The V gene is TRBV7-2, the J gene TRBJ1-2, with unresolved D. The sample comprised PBMCs or T cells enriched from blood (not recorded which). This clonotype was obtained from a woman aged 25 to 39 who had been exposed to COVID-19. The DNA for the CDR3 is TGTGCCAGCAGCTTAAGCAGGATCTATGGCTACACCTTC. Its translation: CASSLSRIYGYTF.